The sample holds one count of the clone carrying this TCR beta chain. These data come from a study of blood T cell repertoires in COVID-19. Study-level background: Material from acute and convalescent COVID-19 was sourced from the United States, Italy and Spain. In each case, the material was cDNA or gDNA derived from T cells, B-cell-depleted T cells, or PBMCs.

Original methodology: Estimated nucleated cell counts came from reference gene primer amplification. The method was immunoSEQ multiplex PCR; TCRdb's version includes in-frame clones alone and lacks a portion of them. V, J and clone size are taken as reported in that table, and D and trimming were inferred from the DNA itself. The sample includes over 250,000 clones, 88% seen only once; the top ten take 4%. With V trimmed by 7 bases and J by 5 bases, 11 bases remained unmatched. This CDR3 contains 15 residues. The germline V gene has CDR1 MNHEY and CDR2 SVGAGI. This TCR derives from a man aged 55 to 70 who had recovered from COVID-19. The sequencing sample was made of peripheral blood. The chain links TRBV6-5 to TRBJ2-4, with 7 bases aligning to TRBD2. In DNA form, the CDR3 reads TGTGCCAGCAACAATCGCGGGGGAGGCCAAAACATTCAGTACTTC. It yields the protein CASNNRGGGQNIQYF.